This section outlines one TCR beta chain sequence together with its context. Libraries were prepared by immunoSEQ multiplex PCR; TCRdb keeps only in-frame clonotypes and omits some of them. The sample has 3,500 to 5,000 clones; about 29% are singletons. This sample is drawn from a study of graft-versus-host responses after intestinal transplantation. The overall study: Anti-thymocyte globulin was used for induction in all recipients, who then took tacrolimus and steroids for roughly three years.

The germline V gene has CDR1 KGHSH and CDR2 LQKENI. The ends were cut back, 3 bases at V and 1 base at J, with 15 bases in the middle. CDR3 length: 16 residues. The clonotype comes from a human patient who was an organ donor for intestinal transplantation. The sequenced sample was alloreactive CD4+ T cells from a mixed lymphocyte reaction culture, obtained before transplantation. Described subset: CFSE-low proliferating T cells sorted from roughly six-day pre-transplant mixed lymphocyte reaction (GvH or HvG direction). The chain couples TRBV18 to TRBJ1-1, with D perhaps TRBD1 (6 bases). The CDR3 DNA follows: TGTGCCAGCTCACCCTTTCGGACAGCAGGGAACACTGAAGCTTTCTTT. Its translation: CASSPFRTAGNTEAFF.